These 11 T cell receptor beta chains came from one sample sequenced in a study of T cell responses to AZD1222 COVID-19 vaccine. The assay was immunoSEQ multiplex PCR, and TCRdb's table has in-frame clones only and misses some. Of some 100,000 clones listed, 85% to 90% are singletons. Material: peripheral blood, obtained on day 0 of AZD1222 vaccination. Receptor source: an adult in good health.

This chain links TRBV9 with TRBJ2-7, with 8 bases identical to TRBD2. The CDR3 covers 15 residues. V dropped 0 bases and J dropped 2; count of bases not matched to a gene: 4. Germline CDR1 reads SGDLS; CDR2 reads YYNGEE. The CDR3 region is CASSVESGGPYEQYF. The CDR3 region has the DNA TGTGCCAGCAGCGTAGAAAGCGGGGGTCCCTACGAGCAGTACTTC.

The CDR3 sequence: CASRTGGGYTF. For the CDR3, the DNA is TGTGCCAGCAGGACAGGAGGTGGCTACACCTTC. This chain connects TRBV6-5 to TRBJ1-2; tentative D call: TRBD1 (6 bases). The V end was cut by 6 bases, the J end by 7 bases, with 9 bases between. Germline V gives CDR1 MNHEY, CDR2 SVGAGI. The CDR3 loop spans 11 amino acids.

This rearrangement joins TRBV5-4 to TRBJ2-3; 11 nucleotides match TRBD2. This CDR3 is built from 16 residues. J lost 2 bases, V lost 1 base, and 3 bases had no gene match. Germline lookup yields CDR1 SGHNT and CDR2 YYREEE (reference sequence). DNA of the CDR3: TGTGCCAGCAGCTTGCTAGCGGGGGGCCCCACAGATACGCAGTATTTT. Its translation is CASSLLAGGPTDTQYF.

The rearrangement links TRBV7-2 to TRBJ1-2, with TRBD1 matching 8 bases. Germline-derived CDR1 and CDR2 are SGHTA and FQGNSA. This CDR3 is built from 14 residues. After removal of 1 base from V and 5 bases from J, the junction contained 3 bases not matched to a gene. CDR3 DNA: TGTGCCAGCAGCTTAGGGAACAGGGGGTATGGCTACACCTTC. Its translation is CASSLGNRGYGYTF.

The genes are TRBV24-1 and TRBJ1-2; D gene ambiguous. Trimming shortened V by 4 bases and J by 0 bases, and 5 bases separated the two germline ends. CDR3 size: 13 residues. Germline V gives CDR1 KGHDR, CDR2 SFDVKD. The CDR3 loop is CATSENTNYGYTF. The CDR3 nucleotides are TGTGCCACCAGTGAAAATACTAACTATGGCTACACCTTC.

The chain uses TRBV5-1 and TRBJ2-2, with D perhaps matching TRBD1 (6 bases). V was pared by 7 bases and J by 1 base, with 14 bases between. The CDR3 extends over 15 amino acids. Germline CDR1 is SGHRS and CDR2 is YFSETQ. This CDR3 is CASRAGTMNTGELFF. The CDR3 bases are TGCGCCAGCCGGGCCGGGACAATGAACACCGGGGAGCTGTTTTTT.

The CDR3 DNA sequence: TGTGCCAGTAGTATCGTGGCTGCCACCGGGGAGCTGTTTTTT. Translation: CASSIVAATGELFF. This chain links TRBV19 with TRBJ2-2; D is uncertain. V shed 3 bases and J shed 4 bases, with 9 bases lying between them. Germline V gene data show CDR1 as LNHDA and CDR2 as SQIVND (reference sequence). The CDR3 runs 14 residues.

CDR3 nucleotides: TGCGCCAGCAGCCAACGGGATATCTATGGCTACACCTTC. Translating gives CASSQRDIYGYTF. This chain connects TRBV4-1 to TRBJ1-2, with no clear D. This CDR3 is built from 13 residues. Trimming left V 2 bases short and J 4 bases short, with 8 bases between. Germline loops: CDR1 MGHRA, CDR2 YSYEKL.

The chain is built from TRBV30 and TRBJ1-2; D remains unclear. Per the germline V gene, CDR1 is GTSNPN and CDR2 is SVGIG (reference sequence). The CDR3 is made up of 14 amino acids. Between the trimmed V and J ends, which lost 0 bases and 8 bases, there was a span of 16 bases. CDR3 protein: CAWSVGGLNWGYTF. CDR3 DNA sequence: TGTGCCTGGAGTGTTGGAGGACTCAACTGGGGCTACACCTTC.

CDR3 sequence (DNA): TGTGCCAGCGGCAGAAATGAAAAACTGTTTTTT. Translation: CASGRNEKLFF. The rearrangement joins TRBV7-9 to TRBJ1-4; D is unresolved. CDR3 length equals 11 residues. The germline V and J ends were trimmed by 8 bases and 5 bases, with 6 bases remaining between them. Per the germline V gene, CDR1 is SEHNR and CDR2 is FQNEAQ (reference sequence).

The V call is TRBV19, the J call TRBJ2-7, with D unresolved. This CDR3 is built from 14 residues. CDR1 and CDR2 (germline): LNHDA, SQIVND (reference sequence). V was trimmed by 1 base and J by 5 bases, leaving 12 bases between them. In nucleotides, the CDR3 is TGTGCCAGTAGTATAGGAGGCTCCAACCACGAGCAGTACTTC. Protein: CASSIGGSNHEQYF.